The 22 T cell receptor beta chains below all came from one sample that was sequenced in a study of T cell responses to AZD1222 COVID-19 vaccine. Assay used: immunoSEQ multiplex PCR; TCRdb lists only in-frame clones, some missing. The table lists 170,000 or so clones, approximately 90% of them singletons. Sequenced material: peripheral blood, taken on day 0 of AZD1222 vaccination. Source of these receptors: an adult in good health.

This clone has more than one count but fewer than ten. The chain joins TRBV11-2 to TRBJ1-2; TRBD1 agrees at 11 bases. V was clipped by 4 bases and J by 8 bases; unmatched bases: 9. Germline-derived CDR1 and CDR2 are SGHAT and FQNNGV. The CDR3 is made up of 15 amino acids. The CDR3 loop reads CASSSRTGTGGGYTF. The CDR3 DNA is TGTGCCAGCAGCTCCCGAACCGGGACAGGGGGAGGCTACACCTTC.

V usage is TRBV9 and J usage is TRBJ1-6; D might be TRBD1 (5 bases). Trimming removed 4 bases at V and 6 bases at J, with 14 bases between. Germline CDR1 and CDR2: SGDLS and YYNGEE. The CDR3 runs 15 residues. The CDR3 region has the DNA TGTGCCAGCAGCACCCAGAACAGGATTAATTCACCCCTCCACTTT. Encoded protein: CASSTQNRINSPLHF. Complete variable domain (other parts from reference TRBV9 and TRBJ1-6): DSGVTQTPKHLITATGQRVTLRCSPRSGDLSVYWYQQSLDQGLQFLIQYYNGEERAKGNILERFSAQQFPDLHSELNLSSLELGDSALYFCASSTQNRINSPLHFGNGTRLTVT.

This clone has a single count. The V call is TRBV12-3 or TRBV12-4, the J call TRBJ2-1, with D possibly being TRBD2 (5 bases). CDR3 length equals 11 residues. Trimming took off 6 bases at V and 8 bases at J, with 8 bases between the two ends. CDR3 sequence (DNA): TGTGCCAGCAGCCCAGCGGATGAGCAGTTCTTC. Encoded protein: CASSPADEQFF.

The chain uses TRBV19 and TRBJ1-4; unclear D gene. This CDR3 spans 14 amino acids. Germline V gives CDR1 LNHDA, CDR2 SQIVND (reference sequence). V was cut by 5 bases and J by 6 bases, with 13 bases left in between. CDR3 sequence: CASSWEAGDEKLFF. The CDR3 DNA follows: TGTGCCAGTAGTTGGGAGGCGGGAGATGAAAAACTGTTTTTT.

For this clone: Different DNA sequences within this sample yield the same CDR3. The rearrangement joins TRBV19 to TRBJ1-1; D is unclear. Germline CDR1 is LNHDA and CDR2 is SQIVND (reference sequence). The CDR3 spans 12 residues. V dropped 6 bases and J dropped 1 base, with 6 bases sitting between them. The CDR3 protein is CASRDWNTEAFF. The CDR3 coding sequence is TGTGCCAGTAGGGATTGGAACACTGAAGCTTTCTTT.

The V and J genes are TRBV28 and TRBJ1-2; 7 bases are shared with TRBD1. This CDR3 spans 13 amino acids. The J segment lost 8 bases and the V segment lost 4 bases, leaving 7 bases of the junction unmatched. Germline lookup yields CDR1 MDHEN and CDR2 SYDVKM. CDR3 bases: TGTGCCAGCAGTTCAAGGGACAGCAGGGGCTACACCTTC. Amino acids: CASSSRDSRGYTF.

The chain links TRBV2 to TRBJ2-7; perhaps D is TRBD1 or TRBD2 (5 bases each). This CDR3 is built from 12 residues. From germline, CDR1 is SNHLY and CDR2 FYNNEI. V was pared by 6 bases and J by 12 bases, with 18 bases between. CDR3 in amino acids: CASRDRPGPWYF. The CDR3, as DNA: TGTGCCAGCAGGGATCGACCGGGACCTTGGTACTTC.

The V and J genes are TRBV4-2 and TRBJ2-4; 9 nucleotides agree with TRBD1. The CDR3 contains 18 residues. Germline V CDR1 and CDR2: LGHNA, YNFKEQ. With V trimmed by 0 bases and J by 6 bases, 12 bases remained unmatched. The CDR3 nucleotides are TGTGCCAGCAGCCAAGATCCCCTACCGGGACAGGGAAGAAACATTCAGTACTTC. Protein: CASSQDPLPGQGRNIQYF.

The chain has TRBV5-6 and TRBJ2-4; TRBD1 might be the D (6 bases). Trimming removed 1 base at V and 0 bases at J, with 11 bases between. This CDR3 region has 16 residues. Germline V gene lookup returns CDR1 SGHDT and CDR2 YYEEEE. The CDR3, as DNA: TGTGCCAGCAGCTTGTTGGGGGCCCGAGCCAAAAACATTCAGTACTTC. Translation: CASSLLGARAKNIQYF.

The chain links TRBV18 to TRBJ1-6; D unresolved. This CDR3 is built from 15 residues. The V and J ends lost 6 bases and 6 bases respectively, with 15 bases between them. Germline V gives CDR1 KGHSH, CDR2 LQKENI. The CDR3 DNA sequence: TGTGCCAGCTCGTCCGGTCCCTATAGTAATTCACCCCTCCACTTT. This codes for CASSSGPYSNSPLHF.

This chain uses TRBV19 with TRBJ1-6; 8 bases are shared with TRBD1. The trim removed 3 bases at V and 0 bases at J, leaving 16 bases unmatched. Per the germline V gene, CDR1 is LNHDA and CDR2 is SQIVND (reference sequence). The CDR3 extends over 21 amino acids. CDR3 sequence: CASSIGARGPYRSSYNSPLHF. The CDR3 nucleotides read TGTGCCAGTAGTATTGGGGCCAGGGGGCCCTACAGGAGCTCCTATAATTCACCCCTCCACTTT.

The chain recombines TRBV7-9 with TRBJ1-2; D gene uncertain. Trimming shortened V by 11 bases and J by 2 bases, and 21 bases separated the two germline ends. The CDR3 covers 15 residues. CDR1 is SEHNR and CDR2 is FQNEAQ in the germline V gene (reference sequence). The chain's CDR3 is CAPLTGGRANYGYTF. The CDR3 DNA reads TGTGCCCCGTTGACGGGAGGCCGAGCAAACTATGGCTACACCTTC.

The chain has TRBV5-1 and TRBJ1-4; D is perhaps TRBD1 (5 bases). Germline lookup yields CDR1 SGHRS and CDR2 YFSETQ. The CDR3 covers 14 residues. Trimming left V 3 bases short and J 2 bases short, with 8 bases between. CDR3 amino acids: CASSWGRTNEKLFF. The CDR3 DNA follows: TGCGCCAGCAGCTGGGGACGGACTAATGAAAAACTGTTTTTT.

In DNA, the CDR3 is TGTGCCAGCAGCGTAGTAGCAGATACGCAGTATTTT. Translation: CASSVVADTQYF. The chain carries TRBV9 and TRBJ2-3; D remains ambiguous. The CDR3 totals 12 residues. Deletions cut 0 bases from V and 4 bases from J, with 3 bases between. The germline CDR1 and CDR2 sequences are SGDLS and YYNGEE.

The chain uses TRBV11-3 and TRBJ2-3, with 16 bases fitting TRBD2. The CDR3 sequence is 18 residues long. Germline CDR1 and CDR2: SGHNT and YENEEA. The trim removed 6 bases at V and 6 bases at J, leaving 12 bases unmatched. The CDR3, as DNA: TGTGCCAGCAGGTTCGGGACTAGCGGGGGGGCCGGTCTTGATACGCAGTATTTT. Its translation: CASRFGTSGGAGLDTQYF. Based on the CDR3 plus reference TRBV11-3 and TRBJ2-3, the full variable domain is EAGVVQSPRYKIIEKKQPVAFWCNPISGHNTLYWYLQNLGQGPELLIRYENEEAVDDSQLPKDRFSAERLKGVDSTLKIQPAELGDSAVYLCASRFGTSGGAGLDTQYFGPGTRLTVL.

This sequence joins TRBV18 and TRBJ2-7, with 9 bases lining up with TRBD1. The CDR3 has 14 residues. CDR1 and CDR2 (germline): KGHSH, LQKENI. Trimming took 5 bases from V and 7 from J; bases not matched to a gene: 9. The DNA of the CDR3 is TGTGCCAGCTCAGAAGGGGACAGGGCCGTAGAGCAGTACTTC. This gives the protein CASSEGDRAVEQYF.

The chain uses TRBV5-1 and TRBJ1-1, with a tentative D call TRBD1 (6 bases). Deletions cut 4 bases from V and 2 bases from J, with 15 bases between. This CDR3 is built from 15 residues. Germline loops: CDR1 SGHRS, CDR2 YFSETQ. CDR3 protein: CASSNTGSQNTEAFF. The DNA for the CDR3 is TGCGCCAGCAGCAATACAGGGTCCCAAAACACTGAAGCTTTCTTT.

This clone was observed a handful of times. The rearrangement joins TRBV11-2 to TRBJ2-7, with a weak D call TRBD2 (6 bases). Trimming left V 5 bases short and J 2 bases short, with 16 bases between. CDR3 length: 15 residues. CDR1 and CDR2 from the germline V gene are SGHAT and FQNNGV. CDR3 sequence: CASSPRAGATYEQYF. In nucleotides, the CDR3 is TGTGCCAGCAGCCCCCGAGCGGGCGCAACCTACGAGCAGTACTTC. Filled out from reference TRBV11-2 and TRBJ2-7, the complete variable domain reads EAGVAQSPRYKIIEKRQSVAFWCNPISGHATLYWYQQILGQGPKLLIQFQNNGVVDDSQLPKDRFSAERLKGVDSTLKIQPAKLEDSAVYLCASSPRAGATYEQYFGPGTRLTVT.

CDR3 DNA: TGTGCCAGCAGTTTCTGGGACAGGAACACTGAAGCTTTCTTT. Translation gives CASSFWDRNTEAFF. The rearrangement links TRBV28 to TRBJ1-1, with 7 positions matching TRBD1. Germline-derived CDR1 and CDR2 are MDHEN and SYDVKM. This CDR3 has 14 residues. The V and J ends lost 3 bases and 1 base, in that order; junction bases with no gene match: 2.

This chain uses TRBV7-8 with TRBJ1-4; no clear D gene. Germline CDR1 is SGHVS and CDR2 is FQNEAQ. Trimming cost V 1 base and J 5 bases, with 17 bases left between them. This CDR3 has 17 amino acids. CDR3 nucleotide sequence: TGTGCCAGCAGCTTAGATCGGGTCGCTGGGCGAAATGAAAAACTGTTTTTT. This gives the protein CASSLDRVAGRNEKLFF.

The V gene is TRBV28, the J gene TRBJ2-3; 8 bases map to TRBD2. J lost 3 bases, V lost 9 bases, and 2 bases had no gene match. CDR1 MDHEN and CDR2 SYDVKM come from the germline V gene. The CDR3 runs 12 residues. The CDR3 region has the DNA TGTGCCAGTCGGGGGGGGACAGATACGCAGTATTTT. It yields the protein CASRGGTDTQYF.

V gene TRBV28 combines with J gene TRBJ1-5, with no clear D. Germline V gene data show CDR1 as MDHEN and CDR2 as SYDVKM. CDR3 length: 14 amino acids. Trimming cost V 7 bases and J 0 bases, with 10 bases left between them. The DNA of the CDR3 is TGTGCCAGCATCACAGACATTAGCAATCAGCCCCAGCATTTT. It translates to CASITDISNQPQHF.